The subject of this entry is one TCR beta chain. Its target is unknown. With 60 Vbeta and 13 Jbeta primers, the PCR was carried out. Clones were sequenced by immunoSEQ multiplex PCR, and TCRdb holds only the in-frame ones, with some missing. The table lists about 150,000 clones, about three quarters of them singletons. This specimen comes from a study of cytomegalovirus exposure and HLA in healthy donors. Whole-study findings and limits: Some segments of the V type, notably TRBV6-2 and TRBV6-3, were excluded as indistinguishable.

Trimming removed 0 bases at V and 2 bases at J, with 5 bases between. The CDR3 runs to 14 residues. Looked up from germline, CDR1 is SGHTA and CDR2 is FQGNSA. The chain employs TRBV7-2 and TRBJ1-5; D is unclear. Input material: PBMCs. The sequence was obtained from a male donor in good health and CMV-seronegative. In nucleotides, the CDR3 is TGTGCCAGCAGCTTAGCGTCAGGCAATCAGCCCCAGCATTTT. The encoded protein is CASSLASGNQPQHF.